This T cell receptor beta chain was obtained from a study of CD8 T cells in Susac syndrome (dated by TCRdb to the late 2010s). Regarding the complete study: Among the Susac syndrome patients who were sequenced, clinically active disease was present in more than five and clinical remission was observed in fewer than 10. Susac syndrome patients were therapy-naive, on corticosteroids (some also receiving IVIg), or on IVIg alone at blood withdrawal. The study used repertoire sequencing to test whether antigen drove CD8+ T cell activation and differentiation in Susac syndrome.

Study-level results and caveats: The CD4+ T cell repertoire of patients with Susac syndrome showed no detectable clonal expansion. The number of individuals in the TCR sequencing and HLA analysis was acknowledged as relatively small.

RNA was extracted using the RNeasy kit, and roughly 0.45 to 1 ug of the RNA was reverse transcribed with random hexamers. The immunoSEQ multiplex PCR assay, covering 54 Vbeta and 13 Jbeta segments, was used to amplify TCR beta CDR3 regions. PCR amplification bias was corrected by using a synthetic template baseline for primer optimization and computational correction. Processing in the source paper ran as follows. Reads were annotated to V, D and J genes according to IMGT and were analyzed with immunoSEQ Analyzer, with only productive sequences retained. To calculate clonality, Shannon entropy was normalized by log2 of the number of productive unique sequences and then subtracted from one. For each patient and control, public and private clones were evaluated within the 100 most prevalent clones. A clone was defined as Susac-specific if it was absent from the healthy and MS cohorts, from approximately 980 published viral clones and from other ImmuneACCESS disease sequences. TCRdb applied fastp at Q25 and MiXCR to the public reads, then kept only in-frame beta chains. Each record represents a unique CDR3 protein, reported with the most common genes and DNA among its rows. For this entry, the V and J calls and clone size follow TCRdb and not the study's own pipeline. For this sample there are more than 200,000 distinct CDR3 sequences; less than 95% appear just once. In total, the top ten clones hold around 0.15% of the sample.

Points on this clonotype: It lacks a known antigen. The input lacks base qualities; no much larger clone sits a single base away.

High-throughput TCR beta sequencing profiled peripheral blood CD8+ and CD4+ T cells from healthy donors, Susac syndrome patients and multiple sclerosis patients. The Susac syndrome patients fulfilled recently defined diagnostic criteria for either definite or probable disease. Bulk CD8+ and CD4+ T cells were purified by magnetic negative isolation, whereas CD8+ TEMRA cells were enriched by FACS. Blood was drawn into EDTA tubes, processed within 24 hours, and PBMCs were isolated by density gradient centrifugation. PBMCs intended for TCR sequencing were cryopreserved in liquid nitrogen and thawed later in a water bath at 37 degrees C. The sorted or isolated CD4+, CD8+ and CD8+ TEMRA cells had a purity of 90% or higher. This receptor was taken from a human donor with Susac syndrome. The sequenced sample consisted of CD4+ T cells from PBMCs.

The encoded CDR3 is CAWRGTVLPSGNTIYF. The DNA is as follows: TGTGCCTGGAGGGGGACAGTCTTACCCTCTGGAAACACCATATATTTT. The rearrangement joined TRBV30 to TRBJ1-3, with 7 junctional bases fitting TRBD1. The CDR3 runs 16 amino acids, cysteine and phenylalanine included. Here the CDR3 DNA is all that survives: 48 bases in frame from base 1. Per the germline V gene (reference sequence), GTSNPN is the CDR1 and SVGIG is the CDR2. Germline trimming amounts to 3 bases on V and 0 bases on J, with 8 as the count of junction bases outside the gene matches.